Given below is one T cell receptor beta chain in context. Its antigen is not known. The donors were members of the validation cohort, which comprised about 130 subjects and was separate from the first cohort of fewer than 700 subjects. Libraries were prepared by immunoSEQ multiplex PCR; TCRdb keeps only in-frame clonotypes and omits some of them. In the table there are some 260,000 clones, roughly 87% of which are singletons. This sample was taken from a study of cytomegalovirus exposure and HLA in healthy donors. Study-wide results and limits: Cytomegalovirus association was listed for under 200 TCR beta chains. While the bulk of TCR sequences proved rare, some public TCRs turned up in many donors.

Germline assignment: CDR1 SEHNR and CDR2 FQNEAQ (reference sequence). CDR3 length: 16 amino acids. V lost 5 bases and J lost 2, with 17 bases in between. Sequencing was carried out using PBMCs. This TCR was recovered from a woman between 25 and 40 years old in good health and CMV-seronegative. J is TRBJ2-3 and V is TRBV7-9; D gene unclear. CDR3 coding DNA: TGTGCCAGCAGCGGACGAGTACCCCCAGCCACAGATACGCAGTATTTT. The encoded protein is CASSGRVPPATDTQYF.